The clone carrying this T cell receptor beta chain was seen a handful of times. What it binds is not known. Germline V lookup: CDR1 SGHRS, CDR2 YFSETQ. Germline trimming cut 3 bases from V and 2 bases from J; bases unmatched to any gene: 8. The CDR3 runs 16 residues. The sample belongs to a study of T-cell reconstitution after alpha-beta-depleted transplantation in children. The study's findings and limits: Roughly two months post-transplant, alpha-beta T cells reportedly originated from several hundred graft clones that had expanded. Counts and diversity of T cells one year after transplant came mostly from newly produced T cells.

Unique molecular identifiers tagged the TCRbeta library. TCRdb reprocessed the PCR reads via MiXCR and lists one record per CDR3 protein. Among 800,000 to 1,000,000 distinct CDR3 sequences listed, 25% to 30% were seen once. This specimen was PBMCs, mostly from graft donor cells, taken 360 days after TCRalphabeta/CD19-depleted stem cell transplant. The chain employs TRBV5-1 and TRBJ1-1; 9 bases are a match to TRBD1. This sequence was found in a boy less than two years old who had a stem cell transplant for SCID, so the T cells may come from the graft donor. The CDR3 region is CASSSTGQGGNTEAFF. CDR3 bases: TGCGCCAGCAGCTCAACGGGACAGGGAGGCAACACTGAAGCTTTCTTT.